This record covers a single T cell receptor beta chain. This clonotype was picked up a small number of times. The antigen this receptor binds is unknown. The sample holds no much larger clone one base away, and base qualities are not on file. The trim is 0 bases for V and 0 bases for J, with a gap of 10 bases between the germline ends. The CDR1 and CDR2 encoded by the germline V gene are SGHRS and YFSETQ. From the cysteine up to the phenylalanine, the CDR3 has a length of 16 residues. Only the CDR3 part of the read is kept: 48 bases, read in frame from the first base. These data belong to a study of blood T cells in healthy people across ages (dated by TCRdb to the mid-2010s). Concerning the study at large: In model experiments, roughly one uniquely barcoded TCR beta cDNA molecule per two T cells was captured by template switching. Age-related changes in TCR beta repertoire diversity were measured in the study by deep sequencing normalized with unique cDNA molecular identifiers. The donors were divided into four age groups: young (average roughly 17 years), middle-aged (about 39), aged (about 60) and long-lived (nearly 85). To avoid experimental bias, donors of different ages were distributed randomly across sequencing lanes. For two donors (one aged 18 to 30 and one aged 80 or older), the study analyzed two additional independent replicas of 1 million unique cDNA reads from the same blood draw.

Paper-wide results and their limitations: The long-lived group showed more naive CD4+ T cells, fewer expanded clones and increased TCR diversity than the aged group, suggesting age selection. The CMV infection status of donors was not known, potentially confounding age-related changes in expanded clonotypes. Estimates of total diversity from one million sequenced T cells were regarded as lower bounds and underestimates. Observed TCR beta diversity per million T cells fell roughly linearly with age, and a significant reduction was already apparent by age roughly 40. Since profiling was done on bulk unsorted PBMCs, naive and antigen-experienced compartments could not be conclusively compared. Observed TCR beta diversity correlated strongly with the percentage of naive T cells measured by flow cytometry.

The library was generated by 5' RACE. The second PCR ran for roughly 7 to 11 cycles and used a J-beta primer mix along with a sample-barcoded 5' primer. A unique molecular identifier was introduced onto each TCR beta cDNA molecule by a template-switch 5' adaptor carrying 12 random nucleotides. Each sample yielded at least 2.5 million CDR3-containing paired-end reads. First-strand cDNA was synthesized from all RNA with the Mint cDNA synthesis kit, primed by a TRBC-specific oligonucleotide. All cDNA was treated with uracil-DNA glycosylase and then went through a first 18-cycle PCR with the universal primers M1SS and BC2_uni_R. The paper's data handling went like this. For normalization, 1 million high-quality reads were randomly selected from each sample, with every read carrying a distinct molecular identifier. Reads sharing molecular identifiers were discarded rather than binned into consensus sequences. MiTCR, set to a Q25 quality threshold and the strictest error-elimination algorithm, was used for CDR3 identification, clonotype clustering and error correction. A nonparametric unseen species model with Euler transformation was used to estimate a lower bound on total TCR beta diversity. In-frame beta chains were kept once TCRdb had trimmed the public reads at Q25 with fastp and called clones with MiXCR. Duplicate CDR3 protein sequences are folded into a single record with the most common DNA and genes. The V and J calls and clone size come from TCRdb's table, not from the authors' own analysis. The sample profile shows some 1.8 million distinct CDR3 sequences; 35% to 50% of them were found once. 20% to 25% of the sample is taken by the ten largest.

The roughly 37 donors, aged roughly 6 to 95 years, were systemically healthy Caucasian individuals from Russia. Roughly 9 milliliters of peripheral blood were drawn from each donor into EDTA-treated Vacutainer tubes. PBMCs were isolated by Ficoll-Paque density-gradient centrifugation, with at least 7 million obtained per sample. Total RNA was extracted from PBMCs with Trizol reagent, with at least 6 micrograms obtained per sample. The percentages of naive CD45RAhigh/CD27high T cells were determined by flow cytometry on a PBMC aliquot from every donor. The chain uses TRBV5-1 and TRBJ2-1; the D gene is unclear. Sequenced: blood. This TCR was recovered from a human donor in good health. Read as DNA, the sequence is TGCGCCAGCAGCTTGGAGGTCCCGAGCTCCTACAATGAGCAGTTCTTC. Its protein reads: CASSLEVPSSYNEQFF.